Reported below is one T cell receptor (beta chain). This entry is derived from a study of technical replicates of blood from four donors. TCRdb keeps only in-frame clones here, not all; method: immunoSEQ multiplex PCR. The sample has about 97,000 clones, about 95% seen once. This clonotype originated in a human donor in good health. The sequenced sample was T cells isolated from PBMCs.

As DNA, the CDR3 is TGTGCCAGCTCACCACCCGCAGGGGGCACCGGGGAGCTGTTTTTT. This translates into CASSPPAGGTGELFF. The V gene is TRBV18, the J gene TRBJ2-2, with 7 bases aligning to TRBD1. CDR3 size: 15 residues. Germline CDR1 is KGHSH and CDR2 is LQKENI. Losses at the gene ends were 0 bases for V and 4 bases for J; bases not matched to a gene: 2.